Described below is a single T cell receptor (beta chain) sequence and its context. Antigen: not known. The CDR3 has 14 residues. V shed 5 bases and J 4 bases; nucleotides not matched to a gene: 8. Germline V gene sequence: CDR1 MNHEY, CDR2 SMNVEV (reference sequence). PCR primers comprised 60 Vbeta and 13 Jbeta primers. Profiled with immunoSEQ multiplex PCR; TCRdb holds only in-frame clones, not every one. The repertoire holds 95,000 to 150,000 clones, with more than 65% as singletons. The record originates from a study of cytomegalovirus exposure and HLA in healthy donors. Points from the study as a whole: A later examination showed that TCR association rates differed by HLA locus, with DRB1 most and HLA-C fewest. Among immune exposure information, only CMV serostatus was available. In a later analysis, several top co-occurrence clusters appeared linked to parvovirus B19, influenza, CMV and Epstein-Barr virus. In a later analysis, specific HLA alleles were associated with around 17,000 TCR beta sequences at a 0.05 false discovery rate.

Sequenced input: PBMCs. This TCR derives from a man younger than 30 in good health and CMV-seropositive. The chain is built from TRBV27 and TRBJ2-7, with 7 bases aligning to TRBD1. CDR3 region: CASSVQGDLYEQYF. The CDR3, as DNA: TGTGCCAGCAGTGTCCAGGGGGATCTTTACGAGCAGTACTTC.